A selection of T cell receptor beta chains follows, all from one sample in a study of shared clonotypes between healthy human individuals. The repertoire was sequenced with immunoSEQ multiplex PCR; TCRdb's copy has only in-frame clones and lacks some. The repertoire has about 2.4 million clones, over 85% of them found once; the top ten carry more than 0.12%. The sample comprised naive CD4+ T cells sorted from blood. The source of these receptors is a man between 18 and 35 years old in good health. Each CDR3 is given with its conserved first and last residue. A D gene is named only where the DNA matches it firmly. Rows may omit the clone size; those that give it use once, few, many or a size class.

size | J | D | V | CDR3 | DNA
NA | TRBJ2-3 | TRBD2 | TRBV6-5 | CASSYSAGGPDTQYF | TGTGCCAGCAGTTACTCGGCGGGAGGGCCAGATACGCAGTATTTT
NA | TRBJ2-1 | NA | TRBV11-1 | CASSLARESRQFF | TGTGCCAGCAGCTTAGCTCGGGAAAGCAGGCAGTTCTTC
NA | TRBJ1-1 | NA | TRBV28 | CASSKQVYTEAFF | TGTGCCAGCAGTAAACAGGTATACACTGAAGCTTTCTTT
NA | TRBJ2-1 | TRBD2 | TRBV10-3 | CAISERTSGGNEQFF | TGTGCCATCAGTGAGAGGACTAGCGGGGGCAATGAGCAGTTCTTC
NA | TRBJ2-3 | NA | TRBV30 | CAWSGTSGLGVTDTQYF | TGTGCCTGGAGTGGAACCTCCGGGTTGGGAGTCACAGATACGCAGTATTTT
NA | TRBJ2-2 | NA | TRBV6-5 | CASRGRNTGELFF | TGTGCCAGCAGAGGGCGGAACACCGGGGAGCTGTTTTTT
few | TRBJ2-2 | NA | TRBV7-2 | CASSPSGNTGELFF | TGTGCCAGCAGCCCGAGTGGGAACACCGGGGAGCTGTTTTTT
few | TRBJ1-1 | NA | TRBV30 | CAWSPVNTEAFF | TGTGCCTGGAGTCCGGTTAACACTGAAGCTTTCTTT
once | TRBJ2-2 | NA | TRBV2 | CASKPFANTGELFF | TGTGCCAGCAAACCGTTCGCGAACACCGGGGAGCTGTTTTTT
NA | TRBJ2-3 | NA | TRBV7-2 | CASSSVVAGTDTQYF | TGTGCCAGCAGTTCCGTAGTAGCGGGCACAGATACGCAGTATTTT
once | TRBJ1-2 | NA | TRBV7-2 | CASSVDPLSGYTF | TGTGCCAGCAGCGTGGACCCGCTGAGTGGCTACACCTTC
NA | TRBJ1-5 | TRBD1 | TRBV18 | CASSPNRGDNQPQHF | TGTGCCAGCTCACCGAACAGGGGGGACAATCAGCCCCAGCATTTT
NA | TRBJ1-3 | NA | TRBV6-5 | CASSPEWSGGNTIYF | TGTGCCAGCAGTCCCGAGTGGTCGGGAGGAAACACCATATATTTT
NA | TRBJ2-3 | TRBD1 | TRBV2 | CASSGQGRGTDTQYF | TGTGCCAGCAGTGGACAGGGGAGAGGCACAGATACGCAGTATTTT
NA | TRBJ2-2 | NA | TRBV25-1 | CASSEFHRNTGELFF | TGTGCCAGCAGTGAATTCCACAGGAACACCGGGGAGCTGTTTTTT
NA | TRBJ2-3 | NA | TRBV5-4 | CASSLAGGSTDTQYF | TGTGCCAGCAGCTTAGCGGGTGGGAGCACAGATACGCAGTATTTT
once | TRBJ1-5 | NA | TRBV9 | CASSAGGAESQPQHF | TGTGCCAGCAGCGCGGGGGGCGCCGAGAGTCAGCCCCAGCATTTT
NA | TRBJ2-7 | NA | TRBV6-1 | CASSEAPFGASSYEQYF | TGTGCCAGCAGTGAAGCCCCGTTTGGGGCCTCCTCCTACGAGCAGTACTTC
NA | TRBJ2-7 | NA | TRBV6-5 | CASSYSGPKVLEQYF | TGTGCCAGCAGTTACTCCGGGCCGAAGGTCCTCGAGCAGTACTTC
NA | TRBJ2-2 | NA | TRBV4-1 | CASSQAMTASNTGELFF | TGCGCCAGCAGCCAAGCAATGACAGCCTCGAACACCGGGGAGCTGTTTTTT
NA | TRBJ2-3 | NA | TRBV10-3 | CAAATGTSTDTQYF | TGTGCCGCAGCTACCGGGACAAGCACAGATACGCAGTATTTT
once | TRBJ2-2 | NA | TRBV5-5 | CASRTGLLNTGELFF | TGTGCCAGCAGGACGGGACTCCTAAACACCGGGGAGCTGTTTTTT
NA | TRBJ1-5 | NA | TRBV2 | CASSIDRINQPQHF | TGTGCCAGCAGTATTGACAGGATCAATCAGCCCCAGCATTTT
once | TRBJ1-2 | NA | TRBV6-1 | CASSGGTLEKGIVGYTF | TGTGCCAGCAGTGGAGGGACGTTGGAGAAAGGGATAGTTGGCTACACCTTC
NA | TRBJ2-7 | NA | TRBV19 | CASSPGTKGYEQYF | TGTGCCAGTAGTCCCGGGACAAAAGGCTACGAGCAGTACTTC
NA | TRBJ1-1 | NA | TRBV10-3 | CAISESDSSNTEAFF | TGTGCCATCAGTGAGTCGGACAGTTCCAACACTGAAGCTTTCTTT
NA | TRBJ2-6 | NA | TRBV5-1 | CASSLGPPSGANVLTF | TGCGCCAGCAGCTTGGGACCCCCCTCTGGGGCCAACGTCCTGACTTTC
NA | TRBJ2-7 | NA | TRBV11-2 | CASSFPGPYEQYF | TGTGCCAGCAGCTTTCCAGGGCCCTACGAGCAGTACTTC
NA | TRBJ2-7 | NA | TRBV28 | CASSLAGPTYEQYF | TGTGCCAGCAGTTTGGCAGGGCCAACCTACGAGCAGTACTTC
NA | TRBJ1-6 | TRBD1 | TRBV5-1 | CASSSGQGGNSPLHF | TGCGCCAGCAGCTCTGGACAGGGGGGTAATTCACCCCTCCACTTT
NA | TRBJ2-7 | NA | TRBV7-9 | CASSLEGNRYEQYF | TGTGCCAGCAGCCTGGAGGGAAATCGCTACGAGCAGTACTTC
once | TRBJ1-1 | NA | TRBV4-2 | CASSQVGRGDTEAFF | TGTGCCAGCAGCCAAGTGGGTCGGGGGGACACTGAAGCTTTCTTT
NA | TRBJ2-3 | NA | TRBV7-9 | CASSSFGNTQYF | TGTGCCAGCAGCTCCTTCGGGAATACGCAGTATTTT
NA | TRBJ2-3 | NA | TRBV6-1 | CASSPRAASTDTQYF | TGTGCCAGCAGTCCCCGAGCGGCTAGCACAGATACGCAGTATTTT
NA | TRBJ2-3 | TRBD2 | TRBV9 | CASSESPGSSGGAKDTQYF | TGTGCCAGCAGCGAGAGCCCAGGGAGTAGCGGGGGGGCCAAAGATACGCAGTATTTT
NA | TRBJ2-5 | TRBD1 | TRBV5-1 | CASSIGQGNIQETQYF | TGCGCCAGCAGCATAGGACAGGGGAATATCCAAGAGACCCAGTACTTC
once | TRBJ1-2 | NA | TRBV7-9 | CASSPKTGYYGYTF | TGTGCCAGCAGCCCCAAAACAGGATACTATGGCTACACCTTC
NA | TRBJ2-2 | NA | TRBV4-2 | CASSQDLDGELFF | TGTGCCAGCAGCCAAGATTTGGACGGGGAGCTGTTTTTT
NA | TRBJ1-1 | TRBD1 | TRBV30 | CAWSLKHGQGGGTEAFF | TGTGCCTGGAGCCTAAAGCACGGACAGGGGGGTGGCACTGAAGCTTTCTTT
NA | TRBJ1-5 | NA | TRBV19 | CASSNREYNQPQHF | TGTGCCAGTAGTAACAGGGAATACAATCAGCCCCAGCATTTT
NA | TRBJ2-1 | TRBD2 | TRBV11-2 | CASSLDAGRGEQFF | TGTGCCAGCAGCTTAGACGCAGGGAGGGGTGAGCAGTTCTTC
NA | TRBJ2-1 | TRBD2 | TRBV5-4 | CASSLAAGVLNNEQFF | TGTGCCAGCAGCTTGGCAGCGGGAGTTCTGAACAATGAGCAGTTCTTC
NA | TRBJ2-3 | NA | TRBV10-3 | CAISVGTVQYF | TGTGCCATCAGTGTGGGTACGGTGCAGTATTTT
NA | TRBJ2-1 | NA | TRBV6-5 | CASRSPQRYEQFF | TGTGCCAGCAGGAGCCCCCAGAGGTATGAGCAGTTCTTC
NA | TRBJ2-1 | NA | TRBV19 | CASSIDGYFLGNEQFF | TGTGCCAGTAGTATAGATGGCTACTTCCTTGGGAATGAGCAGTTCTTC
NA | TRBJ1-5 | NA | TRBV30 | CAWSPTEIDQPQHF | TGTGCCTGGAGCCCGACAGAGATAGATCAGCCCCAGCATTTT
NA | TRBJ2-5 | NA | TRBV9 | CASSVQDGGETQYF | TGTGCCAGCAGCGTCCAGGATGGGGGAGAGACCCAGTACTTC
NA | TRBJ2-7 | NA | TRBV6-5 | CASSLVGTVSYEQYF | TGTGCCAGCAGCCTAGTGGGGACGGTATCCTACGAGCAGTACTTC